Sequencing of this T cell receptor beta chain was carried out in a study of OX40 agonist ivuxolimab in advanced cancers. Assay used: immunoSEQ multiplex PCR; TCRdb lists only in-frame clones, some missing. The table lists 80,000 to 100,000 clones, roughly 94% of them singletons. Per germline, CDR1 SGHRS and CDR2 YFSETQ. This CDR3 is built from 13 residues. V was shortened by 4 bases and J by 9 bases, with 16 bases between the two germline ends. The clonotype was recovered from an adult with an advanced solid tumor such as melanoma, head and neck, liver or kidney cancer. The sample consisted of CD4+ or CD8+ T cells sorted from blood, taken in a trial of the OX40 agonist ivuxolimab. The chain has TRBV5-1 and TRBJ2-5; weak D call: TRBD2 (6 bases). The CDR3 region is CASSPRPGEAQYF. The DNA for the CDR3 is TGCGCCAGCAGCCCGCGTCCGGGGGAGGCCCAGTACTTC.